This is a list of T cell receptor beta chains from one sample in a study of blood T cell repertoires in COVID-19. Profiled with immunoSEQ multiplex PCR; TCRdb holds only in-frame clones, not every one. The sample yields about 94,000 clones, about four fifths seen once. The sample taken for sequencing was peripheral blood. Receptors originate from a human donor in a cohort sampled during active COVID-19. The CDR3 runs from the conserved cysteine through the conserved F or W. A D gene is named only where the DNA matches it firmly. Clone size appears in some rows only: once, few, many, or a class for an expanded clone.

>TRBD1|TRBV9|TRBJ2-7|.
TGTGCCAGCAGCCCCCACCCGGGACAGGCTTCCTACGAGCAGTACTTC
CASSPHPGQASYEQYF
>TRBD1|TRBV2|TRBJ1-1|.
TGTGCCAGCAGTGGAACAGGGGGCACTGAAGCTTTCTTT
CASSGTGGTEAFF
>TRBD1|TRBV7-2|TRBJ1-1|.
TGTGCCAGCAGCTCGCAGGACAGGGCGAACACTGAAGCTTTCTTT
CASSSQDRANTEAFF
>TRBD2|TRBV9|TRBJ2-2|once
TGTGCCAGCAGCGGCGGGGGGCCCGGGGAGCTGTTTTTT
CASSGGGPGELFF
>.|TRBV6-6|TRBJ2-3|.
TGTGCCAGCAGTTACCGAGAGACAGATACGCAGTATTTT
CASSYRETDTQYF
>TRBD1|TRBV6-5|TRBJ1-1|.
TGTGCCAGCAGTTCAGGACAGGGCCTCAGGAACACTGAAGCTTTCTTT
CASSSGQGLRNTEAFF
>TRBD1|TRBV6-6|TRBJ2-1|once
TGTGCCAGCAGTAGGGGACAGGGAGAATTTAGGATCTTC
CASSRGQGEFRIF
>.|TRBV7-9|TRBJ2-7|.
TGTGCCAGCAGTTTAGAGGACGGACAGTTCACCTACGAGCAGTACTTC
CASSLEDGQFTYEQYF
>.|TRBV19|TRBJ1-2|.
TGTGCCAGTAGTATAGTTGGCCTCCGAGGGGGCTACACCTTC
CASSIVGLRGGYTF
>.|TRBV6-5|TRBJ2-6|.
TGTGCCAGCCTATCCGGGGGAGCTGGGGCCAACGTCCTGACTTTC
CASLSGGAGANVLTF
>TRBD1|TRBV6-6|TRBJ1-5|once
TGTGCCAGCAGTTCCCGGGACAGGGTCGATCAGCCCCAGCATTTT
CASSSRDRVDQPQHF
>TRBD1|TRBV5-6|TRBJ1-5|few
TGTGCCAGCAGCTTGGGGCCGGGACAGGGGCATCAGCCCCAGCATTTT
CASSLGPGQGHQPQHF
>TRBD1|TRBV5-1|TRBJ1-1|few
TGCGCCAGCAGCTTGCAGGGGGCAGGGAACACTGAAGCTTTCTTT
CASSLQGAGNTEAFF
>TRBD1|TRBV13|TRBJ2-7|.
TGTGCCAGCAGCCTCCAAGGGACAGGGAGATACGAGCAGTACTTC
CASSLQGTGRYEQYF
>.|TRBV25-1|TRBJ1-2|.
TGTGCCAGCAGGCCACGTACAGGGATCTATGGCTACACCTTC
CASRPRTGIYGYTF
>.|TRBV19|TRBJ2-7|once
TGTGCCAGTAGTATATCTCTGAGCTCCTACGAGCAGTACTTC
CASSISLSSYEQYF
>TRBD2|TRBV18|TRBJ2-7|.
TGTGCCAGCTCTCAGGGGACTAGCGGCTCCTCCTACGAGCAGTACTTC
CASSQGTSGSSYEQYF
>.|TRBV30|TRBJ1-5|.
TGTGCCTGGAGTTTTGGCGGTAATCAGCCCCAGCATTTT
CAWSFGGNQPQHF
>.|TRBV7-9|TRBJ2-5|.
TGTGCCAGCAGCCGGGAGGAGACCCAGTACTTC
CASSREETQYF
>.|TRBV7-2|TRBJ1-1|.
TGTGCCAGCAGCTTAGTGGCGGGGGCGGGTGAAGCTTTCTTT
CASSLVAGAGEAFF
>TRBD1|TRBV5-4|TRBJ1-2|.
TGTGCCAGCAGCTCCTGGACAGGTTCCTATAACTATGGCTACACCTTC
CASSSWTGSYNYGYTF
>TRBD1|TRBV28|TRBJ1-2|.
TGTGCCAGCAGTTTATGGAGACAGGGGGACTACACCTTC
CASSLWRQGDYTF
>.|TRBV28|TRBJ2-7|.
TGTGCCAGCAGTTTATATGACCGAGGGTACGAGCAGTACTTC
CASSLYDRGYEQYF
>TRBD1|TRBV2|TRBJ2-7|.
TGTGCCAGCAGTTTGGGACAGGGTTCCTACGAGCAGTACTTC
CASSLGQGSYEQYF
>.|TRBV20-1|TRBJ1-1|.
TGCAGTGCTAGTAAGGCAGGGCGTCGATCGGCTGAAGCTTTCTTT
CSASKAGRRSAEAFF
>TRBD2|TRBV10-3|TRBJ2-7|.
TGTGCCCTGCCGAATCCCGGGACTAGGGGATACGAGCAGTACTTC
CALPNPGTRGYEQYF
>TRBD2|TRBV9|TRBJ2-5|.
TGTGCCAGCAGCGTAGGAGCGGGAACGGGAGAGACCCAGTACTTC
CASSVGAGTGETQYF
>TRBD1|TRBV7-6|TRBJ1-5|few
TGTGCCAGCAGCCCGGGGACAGTTTATAGCAATCAGCCCCAGCATTTT
CASSPGTVYSNQPQHF
>TRBD2|TRBV18|TRBJ2-7|.
TGTGCCAGCTCACCGGGACTAGCGGGAGGGGACGAGCAGTACTTC
CASSPGLAGGDEQYF
>TRBD2|TRBV5-1|TRBJ2-7|.
TGCGCCAGCAGCTTGGCGGGGACTAGCGGGAGTAGCTTGAGGAACGAGCAGTACTTC
CASSLAGTSGSSLRNEQYF
>.|TRBV3-1/TRBV3-2|TRBJ1-3|.
TGTGCCAGCAGCCAAGGGGGGCGTACGAGCTCTGGAAACACCATATATTTT
CASSQGGRTSSGNTIYF
>TRBD1|TRBV6-5|TRBJ2-7|few
TGTGCCAGCAGCCCGGGACAGAACGAGCAGTACTTC
CASSPGQNEQYF
>.|TRBV27|TRBJ1-1|.
TGTGCCAGCAGGTCCGGAGGCAGGAACACTGAAGCTTTCTTT
CASRSGGRNTEAFF
>.|TRBV7-9|TRBJ1-3|.
TGTGCCAGCAGCGCCATTAGTTCTGGAAACACCATATATTTT
CASSAISSGNTIYF
>.|TRBV20-1|TRBJ2-7|.
TGCAGTGCTAGAGGCGGCGAGCAGTACTTC
CSARGGEQYF
>.|TRBV28|TRBJ2-7|.
TGTGCCAGCAGGGGGGGTGGACTGTACGAGCAGTACTTC
CASRGGGLYEQYF
>.|TRBV3-1/TRBV3-2|TRBJ2-7|.
TGTGCCAGCAGCCAAGGGTGGGCCCCATCCTACGAGCAGTACTTC
CASSQGWAPSYEQYF
>.|TRBV9|TRBJ2-5|.
TGTGCCAGCAGCTCGAGAGGGGGAGAGACCCAGTACTTC
CASSSRGGETQYF
>TRBD2|TRBV6-2/TRBV6-3|TRBJ2-6|.
TGTGCCAGCAGTTCCCATCTGGGGCTAGCGGATTACTCTGGGGCCAACGTCCTGACTTTC
CASSSHLGLADYSGANVLTF
>TRBD1|TRBV9|TRBJ1-2|once
TGTGCCAGCAATTCCGGGACAGGGGTCGATGGCTACACCTTC
CASNSGTGVDGYTF
>.|TRBV5-1|TRBJ2-5|.
TGCGCCAGCAGCCCTACAGGGTTGGGAGAGACCCAGTACTTC
CASSPTGLGETQYF
>.|TRBV9|TRBJ2-5|.
TGTGCCAGCAGCGTAGTAGGGGGTGGCCAAGAGACCCAGTACTTC
CASSVVGGGQETQYF
>TRBD1|TRBV15|TRBJ2-5|.
TGTGCCACCAGCAGCCCGACAGGGTTCCAAGAGACCCAGTACTTC
CATSSPTGFQETQYF
>.|TRBV6-5|TRBJ1-4|.
TGTGCCAGCAGTTATACCGACAGGCCGGGACTGTTTTTT
CASSYTDRPGLFF
>.|TRBV28|TRBJ1-5|.
TGTGCCACCGGACTGCGGGGCCAGCCCCAGCATTTT
CATGLRGQPQHF
>.|TRBV9|TRBJ2-5|.
TGTGCCAGCAGCCCGATGGGGGGGGCTGGGGAGACCCAGTACTTC
CASSPMGGAGETQYF
>.|TRBV15|TRBJ2-4|.
TGTGCCACCAGCACCTCCAGGGGGGAGGCCAAAAACATTCAGTACTTC
CATSTSRGEAKNIQYF
>TRBD2|TRBV7-2|TRBJ2-7|.
TGTGCCAGCAGCGTAAACCTGCTAGCGGGAGGGTTTAGGGAGCAGTACTTC
CASSVNLLAGGFREQYF
>.|TRBV1|TRBJ2-6|.
TGCACCAGCAGCCAAGAGGGTGGTAGGAGGGTCTCTGGGGCCAACGTCCTGACTTTC
CTSSQEGGRRVSGANVLTF
>TRBD1|TRBV27|TRBJ1-2|.
TGTGCCAGCAGTTTGTTGGGACAGGGTAACTATGGCTACACCTTC
CASSLLGQGNYGYTF
>.|TRBV2|TRBJ1-5|.
TGTGCCAGCAGTCGAAGTAGGGGAAATCAGCCCCAGCATTTT
CASSRSRGNQPQHF
>.|TRBV14|TRBJ1-2|.
TGTGCCAGCAGCCAAGACAGGGACTTTGGCTACACCTTC
CASSQDRDFGYTF
>TRBD2|TRBV9|TRBJ2-7|.
TGTGCCAGCAGCACTAGCGGTAGCTCCTACGAGCAGTACTTC
CASSTSGSSYEQYF
>.|TRBV12-3/TRBV12-4|TRBJ1-1|.
TGTGCCAGCAGTGGACAGTACACTGAAGCTTTCTTT
CASSGQYTEAFF